Shown below are 29 T cell receptor beta chains from a single sample sequenced in a study of CD4 T cells in relation to SARS-CoV-2 and coronaviruses. Produced via immunoSEQ multiplex PCR; TCRdb's table is partial and in-frame only. This table holds tens of thousands of clones, 75% to 90% found once. Sample: memory CD4+ T cells from PBMCs. The origin of the receptors is an adult with COVID-19.

V and J are TRBV4-2 and TRBJ2-5, with 11 bases aligning to TRBD2. Germline CDR1 and CDR2: LGHNA and YNFKEQ. The CDR3 is made up of 16 amino acids. Germline trimming cut 4 bases from V and 1 base from J; bases unmatched to any gene: 5. Here the CDR3 DNA reads TGTGCCAGCAGCCCGATAGCGGGAGGGGTCCAAGAGACCCAGTACTTC. Residues: CASSPIAGGVQETQYF.

The gene calls are TRBV19 and TRBJ2-7; a possible D gene is TRBD2 (6 bases). Germline V lookup: CDR1 LNHDA, CDR2 SQIVND (reference sequence). Trimming shortened V by 1 base and J by 3 bases, and 13 bases separated the two germline ends. The CDR3 sequence is 15 residues long. The CDR3 region has the DNA TGTGCCAGTAGTATAGTTGGAGGGAGCGGCTACGAGCAGTACTTC. Translated: CASSIVGGSGYEQYF.

V and J are TRBV18 and TRBJ2-7; 11 positions match TRBD1. The CDR3 covers 15 residues. The V gene's germline CDR1 is KGHSH and CDR2 LQKENI. The V gene end was trimmed by 6 bases and the J gene end by 3 bases; junction bases not matched to a gene: 7. In nucleotides, the CDR3 is TGTGCCAGCTCGAAATGGGGGACAGGGGGCTACGAGCAGTACTTC. Its translation: CASSKWGTGGYEQYF. Based on the CDR3 plus reference TRBV18 and TRBJ2-7, the full variable domain is NAGVMQNPRHLVRRRGQEARLRCSPMKGHSHVYWYRQLPEEGLKFMVYLQKENIIDESGMPKERFSAEFPKEGPSILRIQQVVRGDSAAYFCASSKWGTGGYEQYFGPGTRLTVT.

This clone was observed a few times. This chain connects TRBV19 to TRBJ2-3; 8 positions match TRBD2. The germline gives CDR1 LNHDA, CDR2 SQIVND (reference sequence). V lost 4 bases and J lost 4; bases outside the gene matches: 10. The CDR3 totals 16 residues. The CDR3 sequence is CASSSQSGREPDTQYF. CDR3 nucleotides: TGTGCCAGTAGTAGTCAGAGCGGGAGAGAACCAGATACGCAGTATTTT.

This clone was observed once. V and J are TRBV28 and TRBJ2-7; D unclear. The germline gives CDR1 MDHEN, CDR2 SYDVKM. The CDR3 length is 14 residues. Trimming cost V 5 bases and J 2 bases, with 13 bases left between them. CDR3 coding DNA: TGTGCCAGCAGTCTAACCGCGGTTACCTACGAGCAGTACTTC. Translating gives CASSLTAVTYEQYF. Full variable domain (rest looked up from reference TRBV28 and TRBJ2-7): DVKVTQSSRYLVKRTGEKVFLECVQDMDHENMFWYRQDPGLGLRLIYFSYDVKMKEKGDIPEGYSVSREKKERFSLILESASTNQTSMYLCASSLTAVTYEQYFGPGTRLTVT.

V gene TRBV9 combines with J gene TRBJ1-2, with a weak D call TRBD1 (5 bases). Germline V lookup: CDR1 SGDLS, CDR2 YYNGEE. V was pared by 2 bases and J by 3 bases, with 14 bases between. The CDR3 sequence is 15 residues long. The CDR3 loop reads CASSVGPGPYYGYTF. For the CDR3, the DNA is TGTGCCAGCAGCGTCGGACCGGGACCATACTATGGCTACACCTTC.

The genes are TRBV30 and TRBJ2-7, with a tentative D call TRBD2 (5 bases). The CDR3 length is 14 residues. The germline V gene encodes CDR1 GTSNPN and CDR2 SVGIG (reference sequence). V lost 2 bases, J lost 2 bases, and 13 bases lay in between. The CDR3 loop is CAWSPGVRAYEQYF. The CDR3, as DNA: TGTGCCTGGAGTCCCGGGGTCAGAGCCTACGAGCAGTACTTC.

The chain carries TRBV27 and TRBJ2-5; 8 bases fit TRBD2. Germline V gene sequence: CDR1 MNHEY, CDR2 SMNVEV (reference sequence). The CDR3 is 13 residues long. After removal of 6 bases from V and 4 bases from J, the junction contained 4 bases not matched to a gene. In nucleotides, the CDR3 is TGTGCCAGCAGCGGGAGGGGGGGAGAGACCCAGTACTTC. It specifies CASSGRGGETQYF.

The chain joins TRBV28 to TRBJ2-7; the D gene is possibly TRBD2 (6 bases). CDR1 is MDHEN, CDR2 SYDVKM, per germline. Trimming removed 5 bases from V and 3 bases from J, with 14 bases in between. This CDR3 comprises 14 residues. For the CDR3, the DNA is TGTGCCAGCAGTCCCAGCGGTAGCGGCTACGAGCAGTACTTC. It translates to CASSPSGSGYEQYF.

J is TRBJ1-5 and V is TRBV27; D not resolved. Germline-derived CDR1 and CDR2 are MNHEY and SMNVEV (reference sequence). V lost 5 bases and J 4 bases, leaving 12 bases between the germline ends. The CDR3 loop spans 14 amino acids. The CDR3 loop is CASSTYPKNQPQHF. The CDR3 DNA reads TGTGCCAGCAGTACTTATCCCAAGAATCAGCCCCAGCATTTT.

This clone has only one observation. CDR3 residues: CASRGREGSYNEQFF. As DNA, the CDR3 is TGTGCCAGCAGGGGGCGGGAGGGCTCCTACAATGAGCAGTTCTTC. V and J are TRBV28 and TRBJ2-1, with TRBD2 identical over 9 bases. Trimming cost V 6 bases and J 0 bases; bases outside gene matches: 3. Germline-derived CDR1 and CDR2 are MDHEN and SYDVKM. There are 15 residues in the CDR3.

This clone was found once. The rearrangement links TRBV6-5 to TRBJ2-2; D is possibly TRBD1 (6 bases). The CDR3 covers 14 residues. Germline V gene sequence: CDR1 MNHEY, CDR2 SVGAGI. V lost 7 bases and J 0 bases, leaving 9 bases between the germline ends. CDR3 in DNA: TGTGCCAGCACACGGACAGCGAACACCGGGGAGCTGTTTTTT. Translation: CASTRTANTGELFF.

The V call is TRBV2, the J call TRBJ2-1, with D perhaps matching TRBD1 or TRBD2 (6 bases each). The CDR3 runs to 15 residues. CDR1 and CDR2 (germline): SNHLY, FYNNEI. V shed 4 bases and J shed 3 bases, with 13 bases lying between them. CDR3 nucleotides: TGTGCCAGCAGTGTGACGGGGGCGGTCTACAATGAGCAGTTCTTC. Its translation: CASSVTGAVYNEQFF.

The rearrangement joins TRBV5-1 to TRBJ2-3; D unclear. V was shortened by 0 bases and J by 2 bases, with 19 bases between the two germline ends. The CDR3 runs 18 residues. The germline CDR1 and CDR2 sequences are SGHRS and YFSETQ. The CDR3 loop reads CASSLEGLNRPHTDTQYF. CDR3 in DNA: TGCGCCAGCAGCTTGGAAGGTCTTAACCGGCCCCACACAGATACGCAGTATTTT.

The chain is built from TRBV6-1 and TRBJ2-3; D remains ambiguous. The CDR3 is made up of 17 amino acids. Germline assignment: CDR1 MNHNS and CDR2 SASEGT. V was shortened by 1 base and J by 1 base, with 15 bases between the two germline ends. CDR3 amino acids: CASSEVFWLGGTDTQYF. The CDR3 nucleotides read TGTGCCAGCAGTGAAGTTTTTTGGCTTGGAGGCACAGATACGCAGTATTTT.

V is TRBV7-9 and J is TRBJ2-2; D remains ambiguous. Trimming cost V 2 bases and J 6 bases, with 10 bases left between them. The germline V gene encodes CDR1 SEHNR and CDR2 FQNEAQ (reference sequence). This CDR3 region has 14 residues. The CDR3 nucleotides read TGTGCCAGCAGCTTAAGTCAGTTGGCCGGGGAGCTGTTTTTT. Protein sequence: CASSLSQLAGELFF.

The genes are TRBV5-4 and TRBJ2-1; 11 bases map to TRBD2. This CDR3 is built from 15 residues. Germline trimming cut 4 bases from V and 7 bases from J; bases unmatched to any gene: 7. Germline-derived CDR1 and CDR2 are SGHNT and YYREEE (reference sequence). Here the CDR3 reads CASSATSGRGNEQFF. The CDR3 region has the DNA TGTGCCAGCAGCGCTACTAGCGGGAGAGGTAATGAGCAGTTCTTC.

The V call is TRBV19, the J call TRBJ2-7; 8 bases agree with TRBD1. The CDR3 is 13 amino acids. V lost 5 bases and J lost 3; bases outside the gene matches: 3. Germline V lookup: CDR1 LNHDA, CDR2 SQIVND (reference sequence). The CDR3 region has the DNA TGTGCCAGTAGTCTGGGACAGGTCTACGAGCAGTACTTC. Encoded protein: CASSLGQVYEQYF.

The chain employs TRBV28 and TRBJ1-1; 8 bases agree with TRBD1. The J segment lost 3 bases and the V segment lost 4 bases, leaving 10 bases of the junction unmatched. The CDR3 runs 16 residues. Germline-derived CDR1 and CDR2 are MDHEN and SYDVKM. The CDR3 coding sequence is TGTGCCAGCAGTTCCCATCAGGGGGCAGCGCACACTGAAGCTTTCTTT. It codes for CASSSHQGAAHTEAFF. The complete variable domain, with remaining parts taken from reference TRBV28 and TRBJ1-1, reads DVKVTQSSRYLVKRTGEKVFLECVQDMDHENMFWYRQDPGLGLRLIYFSYDVKMKEKGDIPEGYSVSREKKERFSLILESASTNQTSMYLCASSSHQGAAHTEAFFGQGTRLTVV.

Details on this clone: Other DNA sequences within the sample encode an identical CDR3. This chain connects TRBV3-1 (or the pseudogene TRBV3-2) to TRBJ2-2; D remains unclear. The CDR3 loop spans 13 amino acids. Germline lookup yields CDR1 LGHDT and CDR2 YNNKEL (reference sequence). Trimming cost V 3 bases and J 2 bases, with 4 bases left between them. The CDR3 spells CASSQVNTGELFF. CDR3 nucleotides: TGTGCCAGCAGCCAGGTTAACACCGGGGAGCTGTTTTTT.

The V and J genes are TRBV12-3 or TRBV12-4 and TRBJ2-1; either TRBD1 or TRBD2 may fit D (7 bases each). V gave up 6 bases and J gave up 7 bases, with 13 bases separating them. This CDR3 is 13 amino acids long. This CDR3 is CASSQGGRNEQFF. DNA for the CDR3: TGTGCCAGCAGCCAGGGGGGGCGAAATGAGCAGTTCTTC.

V gene TRBV2 combines with J gene TRBJ2-2; no reliable D call. V dropped 6 bases and J dropped 5 bases, with 13 bases sitting between them. The CDR3 has 14 amino acids. Germline V gene sequence: CDR1 SNHLY, CDR2 FYNNEI. The CDR3 DNA is TGTGCCAGCAGGGACGATGTAGGGACCGGGGAGCTGTTTTTT. Its protein is CASRDDVGTGELFF.

The chain carries TRBV5-1 and TRBJ2-3; unclear D gene. The V end lost 0 bases, the J end lost 4 bases, and 12 bases lay between the germline ends. The CDR3 is made up of 15 amino acids. Germline assignment: CDR1 SGHRS and CDR2 YFSETQ. CDR3 DNA sequence: TGCGCCAGCAGCTTGGCGGTAGACCACGCAGATACGCAGTATTTT. Its translation is CASSLAVDHADTQYF.

The chain combines TRBV4-3 with TRBJ2-5; TRBD1 matches 11 bases. The junction had 8 bases not matched to a gene; V was cut back by 4 bases and J by 4 bases. Germline V CDR1 and CDR2: LGHNA, YSLEER. The CDR3 covers 16 residues. The CDR3 spells CASSPGRDRGGETQYF. The CDR3 DNA reads as TGCGCCAGCAGCCCGGGCCGGGACAGGGGGGGAGAGACCCAGTACTTC.

The J gene is TRBJ2-1, the V gene TRBV9; 7 positions match TRBD2. V lost 0 bases and J lost 2; bases outside the gene matches: 2. CDR1 and CDR2 (germline): SGDLS, YYNGEE. CDR3 length equals 15 residues. The CDR3 DNA follows: TGTGCCAGCAGCGTAGTCAGCGGGACCTACAATGAGCAGTTCTTC. It translates to CASSVVSGTYNEQFF.

The chain carries TRBV18 and TRBJ2-7; TRBD1 aligns across 10 bases. The germline V gene encodes CDR1 KGHSH and CDR2 LQKENI. The ends lost 2 bases at V and 4 bases at J; junction bases unmatched: 5. The CDR3 is made up of 15 amino acids. The CDR3 DNA is TGTGCCAGCTCACCATCGACAGGGGGCGGGTACGAGCAGTACTTC. This codes for CASSPSTGGGYEQYF.

The rearrangement joins TRBV15 to TRBJ2-1; 8 nucleotides match TRBD2. This CDR3 comprises 19 residues. Germline values: CDR1 LNHNV, CDR2 YYDKDF (reference sequence). Unmatched junction bases numbered 11, after V lost 1 base and J lost 0 bases. CDR3 sequence: CATSRGGPGGRPSYNEQFF. In nucleotides, the CDR3 is TGTGCCACCAGCAGAGGGGGTCCCGGCGGGAGGCCCTCCTACAATGAGCAGTTCTTC.

The chain recombines TRBV4-1 with TRBJ2-7; 13 nucleotides agree with TRBD2. The V gene's germline CDR1 is MGHRA and CDR2 YSYEKL. The V segment lost 5 bases and the J segment 3 bases; nucleotides outside the gene matches: 4. This CDR3 is 15 amino acids long. In DNA, the CDR3 is TGCGCCAGCAGCACAACTAGCGGGAGGGGCTACGAGCAGTACTTC. Amino acid sequence: CASSTTSGRGYEQYF.

The V call is TRBV6-5, the J call TRBJ1-2; the D is unclear. CDR1 and CDR2 from the germline V gene are MNHEY and SVGAGI. With 0 bases removed from V and 4 bases from J, the gap between germline ends came to 12 bases. CDR3 length: 15 amino acids. CDR3 in DNA: TGTGCCAGCAGTTACTCGTGGCGGTTTGGCTATGGCTACACCTTC. Amino acid sequence: CASSYSWRFGYGYTF.